What follows are 21 T cell receptor beta chains derived from one specimen sequenced in a study of cytomegalovirus exposure and HLA in healthy donors. PCR amplification relied on 60 Vbeta primers (plus 13 Jbeta primers). The data were produced by immunoSEQ multiplex PCR, yet TCRdb's version contains in-frame clones alone and is incomplete. The sample records approximately 110,000 clones, approximately 70% being singletons. Sequencing was performed on PBMCs. These receptor sequences come from a man aged 35-49 years in good health and CMV-seropositive.

This rearrangement joins TRBV19 to TRBJ2-6; tentative D call: TRBD2 (5 bases). The CDR3 runs to 16 residues. The germline V gene encodes CDR1 LNHDA and CDR2 SQIVND (reference sequence). The V end was cut by 4 bases, the J end by 0 bases, with 10 bases between. CDR3 nucleotides: TGTGCCAGTAGTAACCTGGGAGCCTCTGGGGCCAACGTCCTGACTTTC. This gives the protein CASSNLGASGANVLTF.

The chain is built from TRBV25-1 and TRBJ2-5; 7 bases line up with TRBD1. The germline gives CDR1 MGHDK, CDR2 SYGVNS. The CDR3 length is 15 residues. V lost 3 bases, J lost 0 bases, and 4 bases stayed unmatched. The CDR3 nucleotides are TGTGCCAGCAGTGATTCACAGGGGTACCAAGAGACCCAGTACTTC. Protein: CASSDSQGYQETQYF.

The chain joins TRBV6-4 to TRBJ2-3, with 8 bases lining up with TRBD2. The CDR3 runs to 13 residues. Per the germline V gene, CDR1 is MRHNA and CDR2 is SNTAGT. J was trimmed by 6 bases and V by 6 bases; bases with no gene match: 5. The DNA for the CDR3 is TGTGCCAGCAGCGACGAGCGGGGGGATACGCAGTATTTT. As protein: CASSDERGDTQYF.

This clone was counted once. The CDR3 region is CASNSRGSKLEAFF. The CDR3 DNA reads as TGTGCCAGCAACTCCCGGGGGAGCAAACTTGAAGCTTTCTTT. The chain is built from TRBV11-1 and TRBJ1-1; D is possibly TRBD1 (5 bases). Per germline, CDR1 SGHAT and CDR2 FQDESV (reference sequence). There are 14 residues in the CDR3. Trimming took off 7 bases at V and 7 bases at J, with 19 bases between the two ends.

This chain links TRBV27 with TRBJ1-6, with 8 bases that match TRBD1. Germline V gene sequence: CDR1 MNHEY, CDR2 SMNVEV (reference sequence). CDR3 length: 13 residues. J lost 10 bases, V lost 6 bases, and 5 bases had no gene match. CDR3 protein: CASSTGGRSPLHF. The DNA for the CDR3 is TGTGCCAGCAGCACAGGGGGAAGATCACCCCTCCACTTT.

This chain's CDR3 is CASNGYSFFNEQFF. The CDR3 DNA is TGTGCCAGCAACGGTTACAGCTTCTTCAATGAGCAGTTCTTC. The chain recombines TRBV5-6 with TRBJ2-1; D call uncertain. Germline V CDR1 and CDR2: SGHDT, YYEEEE. This CDR3 is 14 amino acids long. V was pared by 6 bases and J by 6 bases, with 16 bases between.

The J gene is TRBJ2-1, the V gene TRBV9; TRBD1 matches 11 bases. Germline V CDR1 and CDR2: SGDLS, YYNGEE. The J segment lost 8 bases and the V segment lost 0 bases, leaving 10 bases of the junction unmatched. This CDR3 spans 17 amino acids. The CDR3, as DNA: TGTGCCAGCAGCGTAGCTTTCGGACAGGGGGCGCAGGATGAGCAGTTCTTC. It yields the protein CASSVAFGQGAQDEQFF.

This chain links TRBV10-3 with TRBJ2-7, with TRBD2 as a possible D gene (6 bases). V was shortened by 10 bases and J by 5 bases, with 12 bases between the two germline ends. CDR1 and CDR2 from the germline V gene are ENHRY and SYGVKD. This CDR3 has 11 amino acids. The CDR3 reads CATGGSDEQYV. The CDR3 nucleotides read TGTGCCACCGGGGGAAGCGACGAGCAGTACGTC.

This chain joins TRBV6-1 and TRBJ1-2; possibly TRBD1 for D (6 bases). CDR1 MNHNS and CDR2 SASEGT come from the germline V gene. Trimming shortened V by 2 bases and J by 6 bases, and 10 bases separated the two germline ends. This CDR3 contains 13 residues. CDR3 bases: TGTGCCAGCAGTGAAACCACAGGGAATGGCTACACCTTC. Protein sequence: CASSETTGNGYTF.

CDR3 loop: CSVETEFSANYGYTF. The CDR3 DNA reads as TGCAGCGTAGAAACAGAGTTCTCAGCTAACTATGGCTACACCTTC. The chain links TRBV29-1 to TRBJ1-2, with D unclear. This CDR3 comprises 15 residues. The germline CDR1 and CDR2 sequences are SQVTM and ANQGSEA. Trimming cost V 6 bases and J 0 bases, with 17 bases left between them. The variable domain in full, completed from reference TRBV29-1 and TRBJ1-2, reads SAVISQKPSRDICQRGTSLTIQCQVDSQVTMMFWYRQQPGQSLTLIATANQGSEATYESGFVIDKFPISRPNLTFSTLTVSNMSPEDSSIYLCSVETEFSANYGYTFGSGTRLTVV.

The chain is built from TRBV10-3 and TRBJ1-5; D uncertain. There are 15 residues in the CDR3. Trimming pared 10 bases from V and 4 bases from J, leaving 20 bases between. The germline gives CDR1 ENHRY, CDR2 SYGVKD. Here the CDR3 DNA reads TGTGCCAAGCTACCCCCAGCTCTGCGGAATCAGCCCCAGCATTTT. Amino acid sequence: CAKLPPALRNQPQHF.

The chain couples TRBV6-1 to TRBJ2-7; 8 bases line up with TRBD1. Germline CDR1 and CDR2: MNHNS and SASEGT. The length of the CDR3 is 15 residues. V lost 3 bases, J lost 0 bases, and 4 bases stayed unmatched. The CDR3: CASSETGASSYEQYV. The DNA for the CDR3 is TGTGCCAGCAGTGAGACAGGGGCTAGCTCCTACGAGCAGTACGTC.

The chain combines TRBV6-1 with TRBJ2-7; D may be TRBD1 (6 bases). This CDR3 spans 14 amino acids. V dropped 5 bases and J dropped 6 bases, with 17 bases sitting between them. Per the germline V gene, CDR1 is MNHNS and CDR2 is SASEGT. For the CDR3, the DNA is TGTGCCAGCAGTAGAGGGACAACCGAGGCCGAGCAGTACGTC. Translation gives CASSRGTTEAEQYV.

This chain uses TRBV10-2 with TRBJ2-7; TRBD1 matches 8 bases. V shed 7 bases, J shed 3 bases, and the junction held 8 bases outside the gene matches. The CDR3 loop spans 14 amino acids. Germline V gives CDR1 WSHSY, CDR2 SAAADI. The CDR3 here is CASNNFGTGYEQYV. The CDR3 region has the DNA TGCGCCAGCAATAACTTCGGGACAGGCTACGAGCAGTACGTC.

This clone has only a few counts. The V and J genes are TRBV10-1 and TRBJ2-1; 14 positions agree with TRBD2. J lost 3 bases, V lost 3 bases, and 10 bases had no gene match. Germline CDR1 reads WNHNN; CDR2 reads SYGVQD (reference sequence). The CDR3 length is 19 residues. The CDR3 bases are TGCGCCAGCAGTGACACCGGGACTAGCGGGAGTAAGGGCTACAATGAGCAGTTCTTC. Encoded protein: CASSDTGTSGSKGYNEQFF.

The chain employs TRBV7-9 and TRBJ1-2; D may be TRBD1 (5 bases). Trimming removed 7 bases at V and 8 bases at J, with 14 bases between. Germline values: CDR1 SEHNR, CDR2 FQNEAQ (reference sequence). The CDR3 totals 12 residues. This CDR3 reads CASKTAGQGYTF. DNA of the CDR3: TGTGCCAGCAAGACGGCAGGGCAAGGCTACACCTTC.

The chain recombines TRBV30 with TRBJ1-1; tentative D call: TRBD1 (5 bases). Trimming took off 0 bases at V and 5 bases at J, with 10 bases between the two ends. Germline CDR1 is GTSNPN and CDR2 is SVGIG (reference sequence). This CDR3 region has 13 residues. DNA of the CDR3: TGTGCCTGGAGTGTGGGGCCCGGGACTGAAGCTTTCTTT. The encoded protein is CAWSVGPGTEAFF. The entire variable domain, with the rest obtained from reference TRBV30 and TRBJ1-1, is as follows: SQTIHQWPATLVQPVGSPLSLECTVEGTSNPNLYWYRQAAGRGLQLLFYSVGIGQISSEVPQNLSASRPQDRQFILSSKKLLLSDSGFYLCAWSVGPGTEAFFGQGTRLTVV.

Note on this clone: Germline is not matched at one junction end, which may reflect a read error. The V and J genes are TRBV7-9 and TRBJ1-4; 7 bases are shared with TRBD1. This CDR3 has 15 residues. Germline V gene lookup returns CDR1 SEHNR and CDR2 FQNEAQ (reference sequence). The CDR3 sequence is CSSSSETGFPVKLFF. The CDR3 region has the DNA TGTTCCAGCAGCTCAGAGACAGGGTTCCCTGTGAAACTGTTTTTT.

This clone turned up a few times. The V call is TRBV7-2, the J call TRBJ1-1, with TRBD1 matching 9 bases. Germline values: CDR1 SGHTA, CDR2 FQGNSA. CDR3 length equals 17 residues. The J segment lost 1 base and the V segment lost 1 base, leaving 7 bases of the junction unmatched. The CDR3 loop is CASSLDGTGLGNTEAFF. The CDR3, as DNA: TGTGCCAGCAGCTTAGATGGGACAGGGCTCGGGAACACTGAAGCTTTCTTT.

The CDR3 is CASSETGTGTEAFF. CDR3 in DNA: TGTGCCAGCAGCGAGACCGGGACAGGGACTGAAGCTTTCTTT. V usage is TRBV7-8 and J usage is TRBJ1-1, with TRBD1 matching 9 bases. The CDR3 is made up of 14 amino acids. In germline, CDR1 is SGHVS, CDR2 FQNEAQ. The V segment lost 5 bases and the J segment 5 bases; nucleotides outside the gene matches: 6.

The chain is built from TRBV5-1 and TRBJ2-7, with a possible D match to TRBD2 (6 bases). Trimming shortened V by 1 base and J by 4 bases, and 12 bases separated the two germline ends. Per germline, CDR1 SGHRS and CDR2 YFSETQ. The CDR3 consists of 14 residues. Written as DNA, the CDR3 is TGCGCCAGCAGCTTGTCGGGAGTCGGGTACGAGCAGTACTTC. Amino acids: CASSLSGVGYEQYF.